The 15 T cell receptor beta chains given below trace back to one sample, sequenced in a study of cytomegalovirus exposure and HLA in healthy donors. Assay used: immunoSEQ multiplex PCR; TCRdb lists only in-frame clones, some missing. The repertoire has under 200,000 clones, about nine tenths of them found once; the top ten carry 4% to 4.5%. What was sequenced was PBMCs. All receptors derive from a man between 18 and 29 years old in good health and CMV-seropositive.

Only one count was recorded for this clone. The V call is TRBV27, the J call TRBJ2-7; perhaps TRBD1 as D (6 bases). Trimming pared 4 bases from V and 5 bases from J, leaving 15 bases between. The CDR3 totals 14 residues. Germline V gives CDR1 MNHEY, CDR2 SMNVEV (reference sequence). The CDR3 loop reads CASSSKDSNHEQYF. DNA of the CDR3: TGTGCCAGCAGTTCTAAGGACAGTAACCACGAGCAGTACTTC.

DNA for the CDR3: TGTGCCAGCAGCTCGACTAGCGGGAGGGGGACAGATACGCAGTATTTT. It encodes CASSSTSGRGTDTQYF. The chain combines TRBV7-9 with TRBJ2-3; 14 nucleotides agree with TRBD2. V lost 4 bases to trimming and J lost 3 bases; unmatched junction nucleotides: 3. The CDR3 has 16 residues. Germline loops: CDR1 SEHNR, CDR2 FQNEAQ (reference sequence).

This clone was picked up a small number of times. This rearrangement joins TRBV4-1 to TRBJ1-1, with TRBD1 identical over 8 bases. V gave up 2 bases and J gave up 10 bases; unmatched junction bases: 6. The CDR3 runs to 13 residues. CDR1 and CDR2 (germline): MGHRA, YSYEKL. The CDR3 region is CASSQYQGAAAFF. The CDR3 coding sequence is TGCGCCAGCAGCCAATATCAGGGGGCGGCAGCTTTCTTT.

The DNA for the CDR3 is TGTGCCAGCAGCCCGGAGGACAGGGCGGCTTTCTTT. It is translated as CASSPEDRAAFF. The genes are TRBV7-9 and TRBJ1-1, with 8 bases aligning to TRBD1. After removal of 5 bases from V and 11 bases from J, the junction contained 7 bases not matched to a gene. The germline gives CDR1 SEHNR, CDR2 FQNEAQ (reference sequence). The CDR3 loop spans 12 amino acids.

About this clone: One end of the junction does not line up with germline, which may come from a read error. The J gene is TRBJ1-1, the V gene TRBV28, with no clear D. Germline CDR1 and CDR2: MDHEN and SYDVKM. The CDR3 loop spans 11 amino acids. The CDR3 region is CASSLGTGAFF. For the CDR3, the DNA is TGTGCCAGCAGTTTAGGTACTGGAGCTTTCTTT.

This sequence joins TRBV5-1 and TRBJ2-5; TRBD2 aligns across 12 bases. This CDR3 contains 19 residues. J lost 4 bases, V lost 5 bases, and 18 bases had no gene match. CDR1 SGHRS and CDR2 YFSETQ come from the germline V gene. Here the CDR3 DNA reads TGCGCCAGCAGTTACCTTCTAAGCGGGCTAGCGGGAGGGAGAGAGACCCAGTACTTC. Translation gives CASSYLLSGLAGGRETQYF.

The chain uses TRBV11-3 and TRBJ2-3, with 8 bases aligning to TRBD2. This CDR3 region has 15 residues. The ends lost 5 bases at V and 6 bases at J; junction bases unmatched: 10. The germline CDR1 and CDR2 sequences are SGHNT and YENEEA. CDR3 loop: CASSLPGGPGDTQYF. As DNA, the CDR3 is TGTGCCAGCAGCCTTCCGGGAGGGCCAGGGGATACGCAGTATTTT.

As for this clone: Other DNA sequences in this sample translate to the same CDR3. The gene calls are TRBV27 and TRBJ1-2, with D hard to call. CDR3 size: 14 residues. Germline loops: CDR1 MNHEY, CDR2 SMNVEV (reference sequence). Trimming took 3 bases from V and 0 from J, leaving 8 bases between them. The CDR3 region is CASSFSGTNYGYTF. The CDR3 DNA reads as TGTGCCAGCAGTTTCTCCGGGACTAACTATGGCTACACCTTC.

CDR3 DNA sequence: TGTGCCAGCAGGCGAACTAGTACCTCCTACGAGCAGTACTTC. Its protein is CASRRTSTSYEQYF. This sequence joins TRBV11-2 and TRBJ2-7; TRBD2 might be the D (5 bases). The V end was cut by 6 bases, the J end by 0 bases, with 12 bases between. The germline V gene has CDR1 SGHAT and CDR2 FQNNGV. CDR3 length: 14 amino acids.

This clone was seen more than once but under ten times. The V gene is TRBV19, the J gene TRBJ2-7; D is perhaps TRBD1 (6 bases). Germline loops: CDR1 LNHDA, CDR2 SQIVND (reference sequence). The CDR3 totals 13 residues. With 5 bases removed from V and 2 bases from J, the gap between germline ends came to 10 bases. CDR3 amino acids: CASSFGTTYEQYF. CDR3 DNA: TGTGCCAGTAGTTTCGGGACAACCTACGAGCAGTACTTC.

J is TRBJ2-3 and V is TRBV7-3; 9 nucleotides agree with TRBD1. CDR1 SGHTA and CDR2 FQGTGA come from the germline V gene. V lost 2 bases, J lost 4 bases, and 4 bases stayed unmatched. CDR3 size: 15 residues. The CDR3 DNA follows: TGTGCCAGCAGCTTAGGTACAGGGGGCTCAGATACGCAGTATTTT. Translated: CASSLGTGGSDTQYF.

CDR3 nucleotides: TGTGCCAGCAGTTTATCTTATTTAAGGTCAGGGCAAAAAAATCAGCCCCAGCATTTT. It yields the protein CASSLSYLRSGQKNQPQHF. V is TRBV27 and J is TRBJ1-5; perhaps TRBD1 as D (5 bases). The CDR3 is 19 residues long. Germline loops: CDR1 MNHEY, CDR2 SMNVEV (reference sequence). V dropped 0 bases and J dropped 4 bases, with 22 bases sitting between them.

The rearrangement uses TRBV28 and TRBJ2-1; 9 bases are shared with TRBD2. The length of the CDR3 is 18 residues. Germline-derived CDR1 and CDR2 are MDHEN and SYDVKM. The trim removed 1 base at V and 7 bases at J, leaving 14 bases unmatched. The CDR3: CASSLSLRLAGSRNEQFF. The CDR3 DNA reads as TGTGCCAGCAGTTTATCCCTGAGGCTAGCGGGATCTCGGAATGAGCAGTTCTTC.

The chain joins TRBV2 to TRBJ2-7; D unclear. CDR3 length equals 14 residues. In germline, CDR1 is SNHLY, CDR2 FYNNEI. Trimming took 6 bases from V and 0 from J, leaving 12 bases between them. CDR3 loop: CASRQETSSYEQYF. Written as DNA, the CDR3 is TGTGCCAGCAGGCAGGAAACCAGCTCCTACGAGCAGTACTTC.

V and J are TRBV27 and TRBJ2-7; TRBD2 matches 12 bases. Germline CDR1 reads MNHEY; CDR2 reads SMNVEV (reference sequence). The V segment lost 4 bases and the J segment 1 base; nucleotides outside the gene matches: 11. This CDR3 contains 18 residues. CDR3 amino acids: CASSSAFILAGGSYEQYF. Here the CDR3 DNA reads TGTGCCAGCAGTTCAGCCTTTATACTAGCGGGAGGATCCTACGAGCAGTACTTC.